Each of the 3 T cell receptor beta chains below was sequenced from the same sample in a study of T cells in Graves' hyperthyroidism and ophthalmopathy. Authors of the study amplified TCR beta CDR3 regions from RNA transcripts. Researchers ran a first-round RT-PCR on the TCR CDR3 using the HTBI primer set. MiXCR was run by TCRdb on the multiplex PCR reads, yielding one entry per CDR3 protein. The data show fewer than 850,000 distinct CDR3 sequences, around 15% seen once. Sample: blood. The origin of the receptors is a man aged 45 to 65 with Graves' hyperthyroidism.

As for this clonotype: A much larger clonotype is one base distant, so this may be a read error. V is TRBV19 and J is TRBJ2-2; perhaps TRBD2 as D (6 bases). The CDR3 is made up of 16 amino acids. CDR1 and CDR2 from the germline V gene are LNHDA and SQIVND (reference sequence). This CDR3 reads CASSPHGAGNTGELLF. DNA of the CDR3: TGTGCCAGTAGTCCCCATGGTGCGGGGAACACCGGGGAGCTGCTTTTT.

This clonotype showed up many times. J is TRBJ2-2 and V is TRBV12-3 or TRBV12-4; 12 nucleotides agree with TRBD1. CDR3 size: 15 residues. The ends lost 10 bases at V and 5 bases at J; junction bases unmatched: 8. CDR3 in amino acids: CAKPGQGALTGELFF. The CDR3 region has the DNA TGTGCCAAGCCGGGACAGGGGGCCCTTACCGGGGAGCTGTTTTTT.

This clonotype was found many times. The chain is built from TRBV11-3 and TRBJ2-1; 8 nucleotides match TRBD1. The CDR3 totals 15 residues. Trimming took 5 bases from V and 12 from J; bases not matched to a gene: 15. Germline CDR1 and CDR2: SGHNT and YENEEA. In DNA form, the CDR3 reads TGTGCCAGCAGCCCCGCCCCGGGGACAGGAGCTGTGCAGTTCTTC. Its protein product is CASSPAPGTGAVQFF.